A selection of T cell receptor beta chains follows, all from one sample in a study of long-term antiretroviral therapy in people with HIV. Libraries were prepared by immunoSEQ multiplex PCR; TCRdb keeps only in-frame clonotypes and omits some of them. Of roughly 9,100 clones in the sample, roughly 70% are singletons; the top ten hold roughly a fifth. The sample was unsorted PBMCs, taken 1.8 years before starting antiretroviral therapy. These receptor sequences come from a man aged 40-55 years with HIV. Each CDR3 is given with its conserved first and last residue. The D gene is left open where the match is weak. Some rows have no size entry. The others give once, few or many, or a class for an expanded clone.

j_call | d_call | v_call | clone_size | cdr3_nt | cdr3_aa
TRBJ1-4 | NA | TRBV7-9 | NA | TGTGCCAGCAGCGGGGGGAGAGCTTACGATGGAAAACTGTTTTTT | CASSGGRAYDGKLFF
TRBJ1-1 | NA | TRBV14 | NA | TGTGCCAGCAGCCAAGGTACAGGGAGGATGGGGATGAACACTGAAGCTTTCTTT | CASSQGTGRMGMNTEAFF
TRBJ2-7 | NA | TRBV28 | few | TGTGCCAGCGGACCCGAGCTCCACGAGCAGTACTTC | CASGPELHEQYF
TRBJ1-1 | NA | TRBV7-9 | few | TGTGCCAGCAGCTTTATGAACACTGAAGCTTTCTTT | CASSFMNTEAFF
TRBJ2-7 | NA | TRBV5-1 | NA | TGCGCCAGCAGCTTGGACAGGACAGTTTCCTACGGGCAGTACTTC | CASSLDRTVSYGQYF
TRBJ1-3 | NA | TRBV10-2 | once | TGCGCCAGCAGTGAGTCGTTCTCTGGAAACACCATATATTTT | CASSESFSGNTIYF
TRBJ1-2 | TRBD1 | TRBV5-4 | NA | TGTGCCAGCAGGCAACAGACAGGGCTCAACTATGGCTACACCTTC | CASRQQTGLNYGYTF
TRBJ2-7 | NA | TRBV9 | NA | TGTGCCAGCAGCGTAGGAGGGGCAGGGACCTTTAATGAGCAGTACTTC | CASSVGGAGTFNEQYF
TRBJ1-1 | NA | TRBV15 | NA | TGTGCCACCAGCAGGACCCTCACCCCCAAGAAGAACACTGAAGCTTTCTTT | CATSRTLTPKKNTEAFF
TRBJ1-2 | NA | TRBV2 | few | TGTGCCAGTTCAGTAGATCAAACCTATGGCTACACCTTC | CASSVDQTYGYTF
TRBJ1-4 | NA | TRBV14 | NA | TGTGCCAGCAGCAGATCCTTTAATGAAAAACTGTTTTTT | CASSRSFNEKLFF
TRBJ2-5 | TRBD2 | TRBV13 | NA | TGTGCCAGCAGCTTAGAGACTAGCGGGGGTCTGTACCAAGAGACCCAGTACTTC | CASSLETSGGLYQETQYF
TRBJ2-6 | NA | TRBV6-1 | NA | TGTGCCAGCAGTTCTATTCCCGCTGGGGCCAACGTCCTGACTTTC | CASSSIPAGANVLTF
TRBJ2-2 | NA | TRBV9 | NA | TGTGCCAGCAGCTTAACCGGGACTCCGAACACCGGGGAGCTGTTTTTT | CASSLTGTPNTGELFF
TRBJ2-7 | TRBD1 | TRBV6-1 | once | TGTGCCAGCAGCCCCCGGACAGGCAGGGAGCAGTACTTC | CASSPRTGREQYF
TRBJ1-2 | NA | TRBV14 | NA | TGTGCCAGCAGCCAAGATAGGAGCAGGCTCGATGGCTACACCTTC | CASSQDRSRLDGYTF
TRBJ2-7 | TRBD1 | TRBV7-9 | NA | TGTGCCAGCAGCTCACCGGGACAGAACCCCTACGAGCAGTACTTC | CASSSPGQNPYEQYF
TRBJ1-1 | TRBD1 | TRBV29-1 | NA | TGCAGCGTTGCGTCGACAGGGGGCTCTGAAGCTTTCTTT | CSVASTGGSEAFF
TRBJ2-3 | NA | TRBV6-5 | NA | TGTGCCAGCAGTTACCAAAACGACTCGACGCGGGCGCAGTATTTT | CASSYQNDSTRAQYF
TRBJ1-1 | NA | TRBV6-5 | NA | TGTGCCAGCAGTTACTCTGGGATTATGAACACTGAAGCTTTCTTT | CASSYSGIMNTEAFF
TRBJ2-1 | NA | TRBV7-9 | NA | TGTGCCAGCAGCCCCGTCGGGTACAATGAGCAGTTCTTC | CASSPVGYNEQFF
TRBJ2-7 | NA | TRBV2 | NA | TGTGCCAGCAGTGAAGCGCAGGCAGGAATCTACGAGCAGTACTTC | CASSEAQAGIYEQYF
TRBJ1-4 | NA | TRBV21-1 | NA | TGTGCCAGCAGCATATACCCGGACAGGGGGAGAGCTGAAAAACTGTTTTTT | CASSIYPDRGRAEKLFF
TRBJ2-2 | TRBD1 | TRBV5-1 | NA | TGCGCCAGCTGGGAGACAGGGGGCAACACCGGGGAGCTGTTTTTT | CASWETGGNTGELFF
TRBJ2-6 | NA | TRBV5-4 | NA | TGTGCCAGCAGCTGGGGCTGGGGGACGGCGAGCTCTGGGGCCAACGTCCTGACTTTC | CASSWGWGTASSGANVLTF
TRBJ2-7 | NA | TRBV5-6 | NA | TGTGCCAGCAGGTCGACAGCCTCCTACGAGCAGTACTTC | CASRSTASYEQYF
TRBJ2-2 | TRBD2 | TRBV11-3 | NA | TGTGCCAGCGCCCCCGGGACTAGCGACACCGGGGAGCTGTTTTTT | CASAPGTSDTGELFF
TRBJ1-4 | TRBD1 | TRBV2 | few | TGTGCCAGCATTCGGGACAGGTCAACTAATGAAAAACTGTTTTTT | CASIRDRSTNEKLFF
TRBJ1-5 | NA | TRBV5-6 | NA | TGTGCCAGCAGCTTTCGCGCCGGAGGAGGGCCCCAGCATTTT | CASSFRAGGGPQHF
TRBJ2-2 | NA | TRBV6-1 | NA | TGTGCCAGCAGTCACATATTGAACACCGGGGAGCTGTTTTTT | CASSHILNTGELFF
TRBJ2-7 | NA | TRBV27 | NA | TGTGCCAGCAGAGTGACGGGGGGCCCCTACGAGCAGTACTTC | CASRVTGGPYEQYF
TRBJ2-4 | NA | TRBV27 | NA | TGTGCCAGCAGTTTGGGGGACAAAAACATTCAGTACTTC | CASSLGDKNIQYF
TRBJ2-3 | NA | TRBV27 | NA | TGTGCCAGCAGTTCCAATAGGGGAGTCACAGATACGCAGTATTTT | CASSSNRGVTDTQYF
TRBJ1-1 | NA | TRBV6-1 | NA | TGTGCCAGCAGTGAATGGCGTGAAGCTTTCTTT | CASSEWREAFF
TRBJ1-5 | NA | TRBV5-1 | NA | TGCGCCAGCAGCTTGGAGGCAGGGAATCAGCCCCAGCATTTT | CASSLEAGNQPQHF
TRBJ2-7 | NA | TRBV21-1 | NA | TGTGCCAGCAGCAAACGGCCCTGTCAGGCTAGCGGCGACTACTCCTACGAGCAGTACTTC | CASSKRPCQASGDYSYEQYF
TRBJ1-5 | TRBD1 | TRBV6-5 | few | TGTGCCAGCAGCGACAGGGAGGATCAGCCCCAGCATTTT | CASSDREDQPQHF
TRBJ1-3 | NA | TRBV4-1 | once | TGCGCCAGCAGCCGGGACCGCAGCTCTGGAAACACCATATATTTT | CASSRDRSSGNTIYF
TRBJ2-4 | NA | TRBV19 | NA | TGTGCCAGTAGTATGGTAGGCAGGGTAATACTAGCCAAAAACATTCAGTACTTC | CASSMVGRVILAKNIQYF
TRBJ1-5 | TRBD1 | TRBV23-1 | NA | TGCGCCAGCAGTCAATCGTGGGGGACAGGGAGCAATCAGCCCCAGCATTTT | CASSQSWGTGSNQPQHF